The text below deals with one T cell receptor beta chain. The antigen it recognizes is unknown. One junction end disagrees with the germline gene, perhaps due to a read error. This record belongs to a study of long-term antiretroviral therapy in people with HIV (dated by TCRdb to between 2021 and 2023). Regarding the study in general: The earliest samples were collected approximately a decade before the 2015 WHO recommendation for immediate ART, a period when ART was typically delayed until CD4 counts fell. No cross-contamination during QIAcube processing was shown when test extractions of a monoclonal T-cell line were performed alongside roughly 30 polyclonal samples. From a few dozen adults with confirmed HIV infection, the cohort provided 150 to 200 cryopreserved PBMC samples, gathered serially across a mean of approximately six years (range 1-12). This retrospective serial study examined whether starting ART and sustained HIV suppression were associated with changes in the composition and diversity of the TRB repertoire in peripheral blood. Of the 25 to 30 participants with HIV, ten to eleven were female.

Overall study results and their limits: Expanded TRB clones identified before ART initiation dominated the repertoire across all time points, though the dominance fluctuated and decreased in many PLHIV after ART. The samples span the years 2004 to 2017, and the ART regimens used may be less effective than current regimens. Because PBMC availability was limited, only the TCR beta chain was sequenced, with no alpha chain pairing. Unsorted PBMC were profiled instead of sorted CD4+ and CD8+ T cells because pre-ART samples had limited cell numbers. No data were available on ART adherence, viral resistance or therapy changes, limiting inferences about post-ART repertoire changes. Starting ART was linked to a significant rise in TRB diversity, yet even after long-term ART the diversity remained significantly lower than in transplant donor controls. CDR3 length ranges in HIV repertoires were narrower than in controls, and network structure suggested an antigen-experienced repertoire with only a slight naive shift after ART.

Inclusion was restricted to participants for whom at least one PBMC sample before ART initiation and at least two post-ART samples were available. All participants with HIV were treated in the United States of America. Cryopreserved samples of about 0.9-11 million PBMC were thawed and washed before DNA extraction. At the time of the earliest PBMC sample, participants with HIV were aged between about 23 and 55 years. PBMC samples were contributed by each participant from 1-4 timepoints before ART initiation and 2-8 timepoints after ART initiation, with a median of 7 samples. For every participant, serial HIV viral load, CD4+ T-cell count, ART history and demographic data were obtained. Using a Qiagen kit on a QIAcube, genomic DNA was extracted from unsorted PBMC, with samples processed in batches of 12. The CDR3 measures 13 amino acids from cysteine to phenylalanine. Only the CDR3 region is kept as DNA, spanning 39 bases read in frame from base 1. CDR1 and CDR2 are read off the germline V gene (reference sequence) as SSHAT and FNYEAQ.

Sequencing of the TRB variable region was done with the immunoSEQ hsTCRB v3.0 assay at survey level resolution. The target sequencing depth for TRB was about 40,000-55,000 T-cell genomes per sample. Pooled TRB libraries were sequenced on an Illumina MiSeq with a v3 150-cycle kit. The authors' pipeline ran thus. Repertoire analysis ran in R within a reproducible Nextflow workflow covering QC, data transformation and analysis. LymphoSeq2, an R package for AIRR-Seq data exploration, was used to implement custom analyses. After excluding a handful of samples that yielded fewer than 5000 total TRB sequences, fewer than 200 HIV repertoires remained for analysis. Of the roughly 180 retained HIV repertoires, about 61 were collected before and about 130 after ART initiation. Repertoires were downsampled to 5000 TRB nucleotide sequences, and summary statistics were averaged over 100 downsampling iterations. The analysis kept only TRB sequences whose CDR3 regions were at least seven amino acids long. Diversity was assessed using a clonality score derived from Shannon entropy and using the Gini coefficient. In the repertoire networks, any two of the top 5000 CDR3 amino acid sequences were connected whenever the two sequences differed by an edit distance of one. For TRB CDR3 amino acid sequences, antigen specificity groups and MHC restriction were predicted with GLIPH2. Known CMV, EBV, HIV or tissue antigen associations were flagged by matching CDR3 amino acid sequences against VDJdb and McPAS-TCR. Pre-ART, post-ART and control groups were compared with Wilcoxon signed-rank tests and Holm-Bonferroni correction. The clones in this table, taken by TCRdb from immuneACCESS, are in-frame only. Not every clone is retained; where verified, under half of the shortfall comes from an unresolved V gene, and the cause of the rest is unknown. That table supplies the V and J calls and clone size; D and trimming were determined from the DNA. Here the sample has fewer than 35,000 clones; more than 95% occur a single time. Approximately 3% of the sample rests with the top ten.

This receptor was obtained from a man in his thirties or forties with HIV. Recombination joined TRBV7-7 with TRBJ1-1, and possibly TRBD1, on 5 matching bases. This material consisted of unsorted PBMCs, taken 6.9 years after starting antiretroviral therapy. The sequence in DNA is TGTGCTAGCAGCTTAAGGGGGAACACTGAAGCTTTCTTT. Its translation is CASSLRGNTEAFF.